The text below deals with one TCR beta chain. From germline, CDR1 is MGHRA and CDR2 YSYEKL. The CDR3 is 13 residues long. V gave up 3 bases and J gave up 8 bases, with 11 bases separating them. These data come from a study of shared clonotypes between healthy human individuals. The authors ran the assay at deep level. Sequenced by immunoSEQ multiplex PCR; TCRdb stores in-frame clones only, minus some. The table includes some 700,000 clones, 90% detected once. This TCR came from a man younger than 30 in good health. Some clones in this sample may be carry-over from other donors' samples. The sample consisted of memory CD8+ T cells from PBMCs. Specified subset: CD45RO+ cells pooled with CCR7-negative TemRA cells. The chain joins TRBV4-1 to TRBJ2-1; weak D call: TRBD2 (6 bases). The CDR3 reads CASSHLRGHEQFF. DNA for the CDR3: TGCGCCAGCAGCCACCTGCGGGGCCATGAGCAGTTCTTC.